The 15 T cell receptor beta chains in this list originate from one sample, sequenced in a study of T cells in Graves' hyperthyroidism and ophthalmopathy. Amplification of TCR beta CDR3 regions was performed using RNA transcripts as template. A set of HTBI primers served as the primers for a first-round RT-PCR of the TCR CDR3. TCRdb processed the multiplex PCR reads anew with MiXCR; each CDR3 protein has one entry. The sample has more than 300,000 distinct CDR3 sequences, about a sixth seen once. The sequenced sample consisted of blood. All receptors come from a woman aged 25 to 45 with Graves' hyperthyroidism that later progressed to Graves' ophthalmopathy.

This clonotype was observed at least ten times. The chain has TRBV9 and TRBJ1-4, with D hard to call. This CDR3 region has 13 residues. The V and J ends lost 6 bases and 8 bases respectively, with 14 bases between them. Germline V gene sequence: CDR1 SGDLS, CDR2 YYNGEE. CDR3: CASTPGGGEKLFF. Here the CDR3 DNA reads TGTGCCAGCACCCCGGGCGGTGGGGAAAAACTGTTTTTT. The entire variable domain, with the rest obtained from reference TRBV9 and TRBJ1-4, is as follows: DSGVTQTPKHLITATGQRVTLRCSPRSGDLSVYWYQQSLDQGLQFLIQYYNGEERAKGNILERFSAQQFPDLHSELNLSSLELGDSALYFCASTPGGGEKLFFGSGTQLSVL.

This clonotype was counted many times. The chain links TRBV6-1 to TRBJ2-7; possibly TRBD1 for D (8 bases). The CDR3 extends over 15 amino acids. CDR1 is MNHNS and CDR2 is SASEGT in the germline V gene. The V end was cut by 7 bases, the J end by 2 bases, with 18 bases between. CDR3 residues: CASKPGQGGTYEQYF. The CDR3 nucleotides are TGTGCCAGCAAGCCCGGACAGGGAGGGACCTACGAGCAGTACTTC.

This clonotype was counted at least ten times. This sequence joins TRBV2 and TRBJ1-5; 8 bases align to TRBD1. Germline V lookup: CDR1 SNHLY, CDR2 FYNNEI. The length of the CDR3 is 18 residues. V trimming: 3 bases; J trimming: 5 bases; junction bases outside the gene matches: 15. Written as DNA, the CDR3 is TGTGCCAGCAGTGAGGGGACAGGTTTGATATCCGGCGATCAGCCCCAGCATTTT. Translated: CASSEGTGLISGDQPQHF. Full variable domain (rest looked up from reference TRBV2 and TRBJ1-5): EPEVTQTPSHQVTQMGQEVILRCVPISNHLYFYWYRQILGQKVEFLVSFYNNEISEKSEIFDDQFSVERPDGSNFTLKIRSTKLEDSAMYFCASSEGTGLISGDQPQHFGDGTRLSIL.

This clonotype was counted at least ten times. V usage is TRBV30 and J usage is TRBJ1-1; unclear D gene. V was pared by 4 bases and J by 1 base, with 7 bases between. The CDR3 consists of 12 residues. The germline CDR1 and CDR2 sequences are GTSNPN and SVGIG (reference sequence). The chain's CDR3 is CAWNRQNTEAFF. CDR3 sequence (DNA): TGTGCCTGGAACCGACAGAACACTGAAGCTTTCTTT.

This clonotype has just a few counts. At one end the junction does not follow the germline gene, possibly because of a read error. The genes are TRBV20-1 and TRBJ2-1; D unresolved. The germline gives CDR1 DFQATT, CDR2 SNEGSKA (reference sequence). The CDR3 has 11 residues. CDR3 sequence: CSAKVGVEQFF. As DNA, the CDR3 is TGCAGCGCTAAAGTTGGTGTTGAGCAGTTCTTC.

There are many counts of this clonotype. The rearrangement links TRBV28 to TRBJ1-4, with D possibly matching TRBD1 (6 bases). There are 15 residues in the CDR3. CDR1 is MDHEN, CDR2 SYDVKM, per germline. V was trimmed by 4 bases and J by 8 bases, leaving 17 bases between them. The CDR3 bases are TGTGCCAGCAGTTCCCCAAGGGGGAACTCCGAAAAACTGTTTTTT. It translates to CASSSPRGNSEKLFF.

A few counts support this clonotype. The chain links TRBV5-8 to TRBJ2-7, with TRBD1 matching over 10 bases. V trimming: 3 bases; J trimming: 3 bases; junction bases outside the gene matches: 6. The germline gives CDR1 SGHTS, CDR2 YDEGEE. The CDR3 spans 15 residues. CDR3 residues: CASSSGQGVRYEQYF. The CDR3 nucleotides are TGTGCCAGCAGCTCTGGACAGGGGGTCCGCTACGAGCAGTACTTC.

The chain is built from TRBV11-3 and TRBJ2-3; 11 nucleotides agree with TRBD2. The CDR3 runs to 16 residues. Germline V gene lookup returns CDR1 SGHNT and CDR2 YENEEA. The trim removed 3 bases at V and 2 bases at J, leaving 4 bases unmatched. The CDR3 DNA sequence: TGTGCCAGCAGCTTGGGACTAGCGGAGCACACAGATACGCAGTATTTT. As protein: CASSLGLAEHTDTQYF.

This clonotype was observed a handful of times. The chain uses TRBV10-2 and TRBJ2-7; the D gene is possibly TRBD1 (6 bases). CDR3 length: 14 amino acids. Trimming left V 8 bases short and J 2 bases short, with 16 bases between. Germline V gene sequence: CDR1 WSHSY, CDR2 SAAADI. Here the CDR3 DNA reads TGCGCCAGCTCCGGACAGCGATCTACCTACGAGCAGTACTTC. Translated: CASSGQRSTYEQYF.

This clonotype was recorded at least ten times. Here the CDR3 DNA reads TGCAGCGTTGTTGCCGGGACTAGCGAAACCTACGAGCAGTACTTC. Its protein product is CSVVAGTSETYEQYF. The chain is built from TRBV29-1 and TRBJ2-7, with 10 bases lining up with TRBD2. Germline V gives CDR1 SQVTM, CDR2 ANQGSEA. This CDR3 has 15 amino acids. V lost 4 bases to trimming and J lost 2 bases; unmatched junction nucleotides: 8.

In the case of this clonotype: This may be a read error: a much more frequent sequence differs by one nucleotide. The conserved closing phenylalanine or tryptophan is absent in this CDR3, likely reflecting a read error. J is TRBJ2-6 and V is TRBV10-3; D is unresolved. The germline CDR1 and CDR2 sequences are ENHRY and SYGVKD. V shed 6 bases and J shed 0 bases, with 9 bases lying between them. The CDR3 has 15 amino acids. The CDR3 here is CAIRYSLSGANVLTS. The CDR3 coding sequence is TGTGCCATCAGATACAGCCTCTCTGGGGCCAACGTCCTGACTTCC.

This clonotype has just a few counts. CDR3 sequence (DNA): TGTGCCAGCAGCTCGATCGGACAGGGGTTGGCAGATACGCAGTATTTT. This encodes CASSSIGQGLADTQYF. V gene TRBV7-8 combines with J gene TRBJ2-3; 9 bases line up with TRBD1. The CDR3 covers 16 residues. The germline V gene encodes CDR1 SGHVS and CDR2 FQNEAQ. V lost 4 bases to trimming and J lost 4 bases; unmatched junction nucleotides: 9.

The V and J genes are TRBV27 and TRBJ2-1; 13 bases are shared with TRBD2. V lost 3 bases to trimming and J lost 4 bases; unmatched junction nucleotides: 3. Germline V gives CDR1 MNHEY, CDR2 SMNVEV (reference sequence). The CDR3 consists of 16 residues. The CDR3 coding sequence is TGTGCCAGCAGTTTCGGGACTAGCGGGACTTACAATGAGCAGTTCTTC. Amino acid sequence: CASSFGTSGTYNEQFF.

There are many counts of this clonotype. The V call is TRBV7-9, the J call TRBJ2-1; D is perhaps TRBD1 or TRBD2 (5 bases each). Deletions cut 0 bases from V and 2 bases from J, with 8 bases between. The CDR3 runs 15 residues. Germline CDR1 SEHNR, CDR2 FQNEAQ (reference sequence). This CDR3 reads CASSLAGDPYNEQFF. The CDR3, as DNA: TGTGCCAGCAGCTTAGCGGGGGACCCCTACAATGAGCAGTTCTTC.

In this sample, this clonotype turned up many times. The chain recombines TRBV2 with TRBJ1-2; 8 bases map to TRBD1. The junction had 10 bases not matched to a gene; V was cut back by 7 bases and J by 0 bases. Germline V lookup: CDR1 SNHLY, CDR2 FYNNEI. This CDR3 region has 16 residues. The CDR3 spells CASIRRGPLANYGYTF. For the CDR3, the DNA is TGTGCCAGCATACGCAGGGGGCCTTTAGCTAACTATGGCTACACCTTC.